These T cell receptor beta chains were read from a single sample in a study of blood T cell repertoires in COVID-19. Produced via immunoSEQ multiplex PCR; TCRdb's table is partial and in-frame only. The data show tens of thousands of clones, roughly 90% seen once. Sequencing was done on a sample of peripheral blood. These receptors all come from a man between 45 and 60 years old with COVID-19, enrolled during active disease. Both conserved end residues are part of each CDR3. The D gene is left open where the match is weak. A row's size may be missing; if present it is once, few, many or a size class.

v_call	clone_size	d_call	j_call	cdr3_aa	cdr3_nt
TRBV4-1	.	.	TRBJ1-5	CASSHGPNTLTGQPQHF	TGCGCCAGCAGCCACGGACCGAATACCCTAACAGGTCAGCCCCAGCATTTT
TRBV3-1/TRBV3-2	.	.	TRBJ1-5	CASSQQGSRQPQHF	TGTGCCAGCAGCCAACAGGGATCTCGTCAGCCCCAGCATTTT
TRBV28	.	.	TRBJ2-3	CASKQHTDTQYF	TGTGCCAGCAAACAACACACAGATACGCAGTATTTT
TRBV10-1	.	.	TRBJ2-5	CASSESPSRAGETQYF	TGCGCCAGCAGTGAGTCGCCCAGTCGGGCAGGGGAGACCCAGTACTTC
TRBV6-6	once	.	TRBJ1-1	CASSYRRARTEAFF	TGTGCCAGCAGTTACCGGAGGGCTCGAACTGAAGCTTTCTTT
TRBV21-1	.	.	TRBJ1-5	CASSTYSDRVGNQPQHF	TGTGCCAGCAGCACCTACTCGGACAGGGTAGGGAATCAGCCCCAGCATTTT
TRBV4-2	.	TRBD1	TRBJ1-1	CASSQTNRGRNTEAFF	TGTGCCAGCAGTCAAACGAACAGGGGCCGGAACACTGAAGCTTTCTTT
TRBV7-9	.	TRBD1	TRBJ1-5	CASSSTPDRGAAQHF	TGTGCCAGCAGCTCAACCCCGGACAGGGGGGCAGCCCAGCATTTT
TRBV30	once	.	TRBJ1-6	CAWSIEGVYNSPLHF	TGTGCCTGGAGTATCGAAGGGGTCTATAATTCACCCCTCCACTTT
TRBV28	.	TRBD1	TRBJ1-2	CASSPDRVRGYTF	TGTGCCAGCAGCCCGGACAGGGTGAGGGGCTACACCTTC
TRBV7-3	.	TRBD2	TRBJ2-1	CASSVVAGGTLNEQFF	TGTGCCAGCAGCGTGGTAGCGGGGGGTACCCTCAATGAGCAGTTCTTC
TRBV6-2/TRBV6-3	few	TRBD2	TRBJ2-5	CASSLRGAVETQYF	TGTGCCAGCAGTCTGCGGGGGGCCGTGGAGACCCAGTACTTC
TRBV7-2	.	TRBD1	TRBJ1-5	CASSSGTGGLQPQHF	TGTGCCAGCAGCTCCGGGACAGGGGGCCTTCAGCCCCAGCATTTT
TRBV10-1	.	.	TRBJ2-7	CASSDSPSRGTYEQYF	TGCGCCAGCAGTGATTCCCCCTCCCGGGGGACCTACGAGCAGTACTTC
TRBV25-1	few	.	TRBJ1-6	CASSSSGQGSPLHF	.
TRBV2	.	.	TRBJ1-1	CASKRGQGYTEAFF	TGTGCCAGCAAAAGGGGCCAGGGGTACACTGAAGCTTTCTTT
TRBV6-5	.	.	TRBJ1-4	CASSRGGNEKLFF	TGTGCCAGCAGCCGCGGGGGTAATGAAAAACTGTTTTTT
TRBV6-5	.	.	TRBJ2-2	CAIGSTGTGELFF	TGTGCCATCGGGTCGACGGGGACCGGGGAGCTGTTTTTT
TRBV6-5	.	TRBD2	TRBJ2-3	CASSYQLAASTDTQYF	TGTGCCAGCAGTTACCAGCTAGCGGCTAGCACAGATACGCAGTATTTT
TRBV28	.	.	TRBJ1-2	CASRGSYGYTF	TGTGCCAGCCGGGGTTCCTATGGCTACACCTTC
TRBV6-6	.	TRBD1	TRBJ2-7	CASSQGQGLYEQYF	TGTGCCAGCAGCCAGGGACAGGGGCTCTACGAGCAGTACTTC
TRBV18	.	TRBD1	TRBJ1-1	CASWDRNTEAFF	TGTGCCAGCTGGGACAGGAACACTGAAGCTTTCTTT
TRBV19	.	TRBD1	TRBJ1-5	CASSLSDRLNQPQHF	TGTGCCAGTAGTCTCTCGGACAGGTTAAATCAGCCCCAGCATTTT
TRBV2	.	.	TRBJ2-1	CASSEDSSYNEQFF	TGTGCCAGCAGTGAGGACAGTTCCTACAATGAGCAGTTCTTC
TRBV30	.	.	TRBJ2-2	CALRQENTGELFF	TGTGCCCTACGACAGGAGAACACCGGGGAGCTGTTTTTT
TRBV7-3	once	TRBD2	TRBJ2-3	CASSDSGGALDTQYF	TGTGCCAGCAGTGACAGCGGGGGGGCCTTAGATACGCAGTATTTT
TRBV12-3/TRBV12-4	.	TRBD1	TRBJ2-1	CASGNTGTGVWFF	TGTGCCAGCGGGAACACCGGGACAGGGGTTTGGTTCTTC
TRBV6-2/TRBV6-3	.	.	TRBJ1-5	CASSYYGQDQPQHF	TGTGCCAGCAGTTACTACGGCCAGGATCAGCCCCAGCATTTT